The T cell receptor beta chain under discussion was sequenced for a study of vaccination effects on CD4 cells after COVID-19. Study-wide context: Either the BNT162b2 or mRNA-1273 vaccine was given to participants in two doses. Study-level points and caveats: By a late point after vaccination, infection- and vaccine-induced clones had shrunk markedly through clonal contraction.

Notes on this clone: Its antigen is still unknown.

The repertoire was sequenced with immunoSEQ multiplex PCR; TCRdb's copy has only in-frame clones and lacks some. The top ten clones hold less than 3.5% of a sample with 40,000 or so clones, about 81% of them seen once. Isolating CD4+ T cells followed approximately ten days of culture. Previously uninfected by SARS-CoV-2, the vaccine recipients also showed negative nucleocapsid antibodies. In the cultures, half the medium was exchanged for IL-2 medium on days 3 and 7. The CDR3 is 15 amino acids. V lost 4 bases, J lost 1 base, and 11 bases lay in between. CDR1 and CDR2 (germline): MGHRA, YSYEKL. This specimen consisted of CD4+ T cells from PBMCs cultured without peptide, obtained before COVID-19 vaccination. The clonotype comes from a human donor who received a COVID-19 vaccine. The rearrangement uses TRBV4-1 and TRBJ1-5; D not resolved. The CDR3 nucleotides are TGCGCCAGCAGCCCCGTGGGAGGGAGCAATCAGCCCCAGCATTTT. It codes for CASSPVGGSNQPQHF.